Shown below are 6 T cell receptor beta chains from a single sample sequenced in a study of radiotherapy plus CTLA-4 blockade in lung cancer. Produced via immunoSEQ multiplex PCR; TCRdb's table is partial and in-frame only. The sample gives about 120,000 clones, 70% to 90% of which show up once; over 6% is in the top ten. The sequences come from peripheral blood, collected from a patient treated with radiotherapy plus ipilimumab. The receptors originated from a human donor with non-small cell lung cancer that progressed on radiotherapy plus ipilimumab.

The rearrangement joins TRBV2 to TRBJ2-7, with 7 bases fitting TRBD2. The CDR3 extends over 14 amino acids. J was trimmed by 6 bases and V by 1 base; bases with no gene match: 6. Germline V gene sequence: CDR1 SNHLY, CDR2 FYNNEI. The CDR3 DNA reads as TGTGCCAGCAGTGAAGGTCAGGGAGGGCGCGAGCAGTACTTC. Its protein product is CASSEGQGGREQYF.

The rearrangement links TRBV4-1 to TRBJ2-7; 11 nucleotides line up with TRBD2. The CDR3 runs to 15 residues. V lost 1 base, J lost 3 bases, and 2 bases stayed unmatched. CDR1 and CDR2 (germline): MGHRA, YSYEKL. In DNA, the CDR3 is TGCGCCAGCAGCCAAGGACTAGCGGGGATCTACGAGCAGTACTTC. This encodes CASSQGLAGIYEQYF.

The chain carries TRBV6-4 and TRBJ2-2; TRBD2 agrees at 8 bases. This CDR3 contains 17 residues. V trimming: 4 bases; J trimming: 6 bases; junction bases outside the gene matches: 13. CDR1 is MRHNA, CDR2 SNTAGT, per germline. The CDR3 coding sequence is TGTGCCAGCAGTGCCAACGTTCTAGCGGGCTTAGCCGGGGAGCTGTTTTTT. Translated: CASSANVLAGLAGELFF.

The rearrangement joins TRBV7-8 to TRBJ2-4; possibly TRBD2 for D (6 bases). V was trimmed by 2 bases and J by 10 bases, leaving 18 bases between them. Per the germline V gene, CDR1 is SGHVS and CDR2 is FQNEAQ. There are 15 residues in the CDR3. The CDR3 loop reads CASSLRTEGNGIQYF. As DNA, the CDR3 is TGTGCCAGCAGCTTACGGACGGAGGGTAATGGGATTCAGTACTTC.

A single count supports this clone. V usage is TRBV5-1 and J usage is TRBJ2-7; D possibly corresponds to TRBD2 (6 bases). The germline gives CDR1 SGHRS, CDR2 YFSETQ. V lost 4 bases and J lost 7, with 24 bases in between. CDR3 size: 16 residues. CDR3 in DNA: TGCGCCAGCAGCCCAGACGGGACTCCCCCGAGGGTTGAGCAGTACTTC. Its protein product is CASSPDGTPPRVEQYF.

As DNA, the CDR3 is TGTGCCAGCAGCCAAGAGGATGGGAAAGCCTTCTATGGCTACACCTTC. Translating gives CASSQEDGKAFYGYTF. The gene calls are TRBV4-2 and TRBJ1-2; the D is unclear. V dropped 0 bases and J dropped 4 bases, with 15 bases sitting between them. The CDR3 totals 16 residues. The germline gives CDR1 LGHNA, CDR2 YNFKEQ.